This section outlines one TCR beta chain sequence together with its context. Naivety among CD8 cells was defined by CD45RO negativity and positive CCR7 selection, thereby excluding terminally differentiated effector memory CD45RA+ cells. The repertoire was sequenced with immunoSEQ multiplex PCR; TCRdb's copy has only in-frame clones and lacks some. The sample includes approximately 720,000 clones, about 91% seen only once; the top ten take 24%. Germline loops: CDR1 MNHEY, CDR2 SVGAGI. The V gene lost 6 bases and the J gene lost 0 bases, with 9 bases spanning the gap. The CDR3 covers 14 residues. These data belong to a study of shared clonotypes between healthy human individuals.

The chain links TRBV6-5 to TRBJ1-3; possible D gene TRBD1, 5 bases. The receptor was isolated from a man aged 25-40 years in good health. Sequenced sample: naive CD8+ T cells sorted from blood. The CDR3 spells CASRRQGSGNTIYF. CDR3 sequence (DNA): TGTGCCAGCAGACGCCAGGGCTCTGGAAACACCATATATTTT.